What follows are 3 T cell receptor beta chains derived from one specimen sequenced in a study of cytomegalovirus exposure and HLA in healthy donors. This PCR relied on a set of 60 Vbeta primers and 13 Jbeta primers. The repertoire was sequenced with immunoSEQ multiplex PCR; TCRdb's copy has only in-frame clones and lacks some. The sample yields about 180,000 clones, around 80% seen once. Material: PBMCs. These receptors were obtained from a girl aged 10-17 years in good health and CMV-seropositive.

The CDR3 spells CASSPPPAGRDEQYF. The CDR3, as DNA: TGTGCCAGCAGTCCCCCCCCGGCGGGGCGGGACGAGCAGTACTTC. The gene calls are TRBV28 and TRBJ2-7; D may be TRBD2 (6 bases). Trimming shortened V by 5 bases and J by 5 bases, and 19 bases separated the two germline ends. Germline V gene lookup returns CDR1 MDHEN and CDR2 SYDVKM. This CDR3 is built from 15 residues.

The rearrangement uses TRBV6-5 and TRBJ1-3; no clear D. Germline values: CDR1 MNHEY, CDR2 SVGAGI. The CDR3 is made up of 13 amino acids. V lost 2 bases to trimming and J lost 3 bases, with 5 bases between them. CDR3 sequence: CASSYINGNTIYF. CDR3 nucleotide sequence: TGTGCCAGCAGTTACATAAATGGAAACACCATATATTTT.

This clone appeared a few times. The chain has TRBV6-5 and TRBJ1-5; D uncertain. V lost 2 bases, J lost 3 bases, and 5 bases lay in between. The CDR3 is made up of 13 amino acids. From germline, CDR1 is MNHEY and CDR2 SVGAGI. The CDR3 here is CASSYTSNQPQHF. The CDR3 nucleotides are TGTGCCAGCAGTTACACTTCCAATCAGCCCCAGCATTTT.